Presented here are 16 T cell receptor beta chains from one specimen sequenced in a study of metastatic and nonmetastatic thyroid tumors. Every patient was untreated before thyroid surgery. TCRdb re-clonotyped the PCR reads via MiXCR. The table includes around 34,000 clones, over 12% detected once. The source material was blood. Receptors originate from a male donor with papillary thyroid cancer or a benign thyroid nodule (not recorded which). Some clones in this sample may be carry-over from other donors' samples.

This clone was picked up many times. The genes are TRBV10-3 and TRBJ2-5; TRBD2 agrees at 7 bases. The V segment lost 3 bases and the J segment 7 bases; nucleotides outside the gene matches: 14. This CDR3 region has 16 residues. CDR1 ENHRY and CDR2 SYGVKD come from the germline V gene. The CDR3 is CAISESSSGPQRTQYF. The CDR3 DNA sequence: TGTGCCATCAGTGAATCGTCTAGCGGCCCCCAGAGGACCCAGTACTTC.

This clone was counted many times. The gene calls are TRBV28 and TRBJ2-1; no clear D gene. Germline lookup yields CDR1 MDHEN and CDR2 SYDVKM. This CDR3 is built from 14 residues. Trimming cost V 2 bases and J 11 bases, with 16 bases left between them. The CDR3 region has the DNA TGTGCCAGCAGTTTAGCGCTCTCGGACCCACAGCAGTTCTTC. Its protein product is CASSLALSDPQQFF.

This clone occurred many times. The rearrangement joins TRBV28 to TRBJ1-1; no clear D gene. This CDR3 comprises 19 residues. The germline V gene encodes CDR1 MDHEN and CDR2 SYDVKM. The ends were cut back, 5 bases at V and 3 bases at J, with 28 bases in the middle. CDR3 in amino acids: CASSNPQRTDPGRYTEAFF. DNA of the CDR3: TGTGCCAGCAGTAACCCACAAAGGACGGACCCCGGGAGGTACACTGAAGCTTTCTTT.

By frequency in the sample, this clone is medium-sized (0.01 to 0.1%). This chain connects TRBV12-3 or TRBV12-4 to TRBJ1-2, with D unclear. The CDR3 consists of 13 residues. The ends were cut back, 6 bases at V and 2 bases at J, with 10 bases in the middle. The CDR3 DNA is TGTGCCAGCAGCCTGAGGGAGAACTATGGCTACACCTTC. This encodes CASSLRENYGYTF.

This clone was counted ten times or more. This chain joins TRBV4-2 and TRBJ2-3, with D possibly TRBD2 on 6 matching bases. Germline V gives CDR1 LGHNA, CDR2 YNFKEQ. V dropped 5 bases and J dropped 4 bases, with 10 bases sitting between them. This CDR3 contains 13 residues. The CDR3 spells CASSGGEADTQYF. CDR3 nucleotides: TGTGCCAGCAGCGGAGGGGAAGCAGATACGCAGTATTTT.

This clone has a count of ten or more. V gene TRBV20-1 combines with J gene TRBJ2-3; TRBD2 matches at 10 bases. Germline V gene lookup returns CDR1 DFQATT and CDR2 SNEGSKA (reference sequence). This CDR3 comprises 16 residues. J lost 8 bases, V lost 0 bases, and 11 bases had no gene match. The CDR3 loop is CSARDFLAGEGGTQYF. The CDR3 DNA reads as TGCAGTGCTAGAGATTTCCTAGCGGGAGAGGGTGGTACGCAGTATTTT.

The sample holds many counts of this clone. The genes are TRBV9 and TRBJ2-1; D ambiguous. Germline V CDR1 and CDR2: SGDLS, YYNGEE. CDR3 length: 11 amino acids. V was clipped by 3 bases and J by 9 bases, with 7 bases between them. The CDR3 DNA is TGTGCCAGCAGCGGGTTGGGTGAGCAGTTCTTC. Translated, it gives CASSGLGEQFF.

CDR3 in DNA: TGTGCCAGCAGCTTAGGGACAGATAACACTGAAGCTTTCTTT. Translation: CASSLGTDNTEAFF. The rearrangement uses TRBV11-3 and TRBJ1-1; tentatively, D is TRBD1 (6 bases). There are 14 residues in the CDR3. Germline lookup yields CDR1 SGHNT and CDR2 YENEEA. Trimming took 1 base from V and 2 from J, leaving 8 bases between them.

By share, this clone ranks as medium-sized. This rearrangement joins TRBV6-5 to TRBJ2-1; 9 bases align to TRBD2. Trimming removed 5 bases from V and 7 bases from J; junction bases left unmatched: 15. The CDR3 runs 17 residues. CDR1 is MNHEY and CDR2 is SVGAGI in the germline V gene. The CDR3, as DNA: TGTGCCAGCAGTCCAAGGGTAGGTAGCGGGAGAGAAAATGAGCAGTTCTTC. This codes for CASSPRVGSGRENEQFF.

This clone was counted a single time. A much larger clone differs by one base, so this may be a read error. The chain carries TRBV5-4 and TRBJ1-1; 7 positions agree with TRBD1. Germline V CDR1 and CDR2: SGHNT, YYREEE (reference sequence). The CDR3 contains 15 residues. The CDR3 loop reads CASSSRGTVNAEAFF. Written as DNA, the CDR3 is TGTGCCAGCAGCTCGAGGGGGACAGTGAACGCTGAAGCTTTCTTT.

There are many counts of this clone. The V gene is TRBV3-1, the J gene TRBJ2-7; 9 bases line up with TRBD1. J gave up 5 bases and V 6 bases, and 8 bases lay outside the gene matches. CDR1 is LGHDT, CDR2 YNNKEL, per germline (reference sequence). The CDR3 length is 14 residues. Written as DNA, the CDR3 is TGTGCCAGCAGTTACGGACAGGGGTTGGACGAGCAGTACTTC. This sequence encodes CASSYGQGLDEQYF.

This clone was counted ten times or more. The rearrangement links TRBV4-1 to TRBJ1-5, with D hard to call. Looked up from germline, CDR1 is MGHRA and CDR2 is YSYEKL. Trimming took 1 base from V and 8 from J, leaving 15 bases between them. This CDR3 spans 15 amino acids. CDR3 in amino acids: CASSQVGGIEEPQHF. CDR3 sequence (DNA): TGCGCCAGCAGCCAAGTGGGCGGCATCGAGGAGCCCCAGCATTTT.

This clone is medium-sized (0.01 to 0.1%) in the sample. The chain uses TRBV12-3 or TRBV12-4 and TRBJ1-6, with D maybe TRBD1 (6 bases). The CDR3 length is 12 residues. Trimming shortened V by 0 bases and J by 14 bases, and 8 bases separated the two germline ends. The CDR3 reads CASSLARGALHF. The CDR3 bases are TGTGCCAGCAGTTTAGCAAGGGGGGCCCTCCACTTT.

A few counts support this clone. Here the CDR3 omits its conserved ending phenylalanine or tryptophan, so a read error is the likely source. The gene calls are TRBV10-1 and TRBJ2-1; 11 bases are a match to TRBD2. The junction had 7 bases not matched to a gene; V was cut back by 6 bases and J by 9 bases. Germline-derived CDR1 and CDR2 are WNHNN and SYGVQD (reference sequence). The CDR3 loop spans 14 amino acids. The CDR3 coding sequence is TGCGCCAGCAGGCCGGGACTAGCGGACACTGAGCAGTTCATC. It codes for CASRPGLADTEQFI.

In this sample, this clone turned up many times. This chain connects TRBV11-1 to TRBJ1-2; the D is unclear. V lost 4 bases, J lost 8 bases, and 14 bases lay in between. This CDR3 has 13 amino acids. Looked up from germline, CDR1 is SGHAT and CDR2 is FQDESV (reference sequence). The CDR3 region has the DNA TGTGCCAGCAGCTCTTCCGGCGGAAGAGGCTACACCTTC. Amino acid sequence: CASSSSGGRGYTF.

This clone was observed many times. V usage is TRBV18 and J usage is TRBJ2-2, with TRBD1 matching 9 bases. The V gene's germline CDR1 is KGHSH and CDR2 LQKENI. The CDR3 has 16 residues. The J segment lost 3 bases and the V segment lost 1 base, leaving 3 bases of the junction unmatched. The CDR3 nucleotides are TGTGCCAGCTCACCACGACAGGGGGTGGACACCGGGGAGCTGTTTTTT. Translation gives CASSPRQGVDTGELFF.